These 22 T cell receptor beta chains came from one sample sequenced in a study of long-term antiretroviral therapy in people with HIV. This was the immunoSEQ v3.0 assay at survey level. Assay: immunoSEQ multiplex PCR; the TCRdb copy retains only in-frame clones and omits some. The repertoire consists of about 40,000 clones, with approximately 85% occurring once and the leading ten covering 4.5% to 6%. The sample here was unsorted PBMCs, taken 3.1 years after starting antiretroviral therapy. Source of these receptors: a woman aged 50 to 60 with HIV.

The chain employs TRBV10-3 and TRBJ2-7; possible D gene TRBD2, 6 bases. This CDR3 has 17 residues. Trimming removed 2 bases from V and 4 bases from J, with 21 bases in between. Germline lookup yields CDR1 ENHRY and CDR2 SYGVKD. In DNA, the CDR3 is TGTGCCATCAGTGAGAGATCGTTGAAAGGGGCGGGGTACGAGCAGTACTTC. Encoded protein: CAISERSLKGAGYEQYF.

This rearrangement joins TRBV7-9 to TRBJ2-7; D remains unclear. Germline assignment: CDR1 SEHNR and CDR2 FQNEAQ (reference sequence). Trimming left V 2 bases short and J 5 bases short, with 10 bases between. CDR3 length: 13 amino acids. The DNA for the CDR3 is TGTGCCAGCAGCTTACAGGCCAGGAACGAGCAGTACTTC. This sequence encodes CASSLQARNEQYF. The entire variable domain, with the rest obtained from reference TRBV7-9 and TRBJ2-7, is as follows: DTGVSQNPRHKITKRGQNVTFRCDPISEHNRLYWYRQTLGQGPEFLTYFQNEAQLEKSRLLSDRFSAERPKGSFSTLEIQRTEQGDSAMYLCASSLQARNEQYFGPGTRLTVT.

V usage is TRBV18 and J usage is TRBJ2-1, with a possible D match to TRBD1 (6 bases). Looked up from germline, CDR1 is KGHSH and CDR2 is LQKENI. Trimming cost V 8 bases and J 9 bases, with 14 bases left between them. CDR3 length: 12 amino acids. CDR3: CASLSQGTEQFF. CDR3 nucleotide sequence: TGTGCCAGCCTTTCACAGGGCACTGAGCAGTTCTTC. Complete variable domain (other parts from reference TRBV18 and TRBJ2-1): NAGVMQNPRHLVRRRGQEARLRCSPMKGHSHVYWYRQLPEEGLKFMVYLQKENIIDESGMPKERFSAEFPKEGPSILRIQQVVRGDSAAYFCASLSQGTEQFFGPGTRLTVL.

The V and J genes are TRBV30 and TRBJ2-2, with D possibly matching TRBD1 (6 bases). The V end was cut by 5 bases, the J end by 2 bases, with 12 bases between. The germline V gene has CDR1 GTSNPN and CDR2 SVGIG (reference sequence). The CDR3 length is 14 residues. The CDR3 here is CAWGAGVNTGELFF. In DNA form, the CDR3 reads TGTGCCTGGGGGGCAGGGGTCAACACCGGGGAGCTGTTTTTT.

This chain uses TRBV27 with TRBJ2-4; no reliable D call. Trimming took off 2 bases at V and 9 bases at J, with 11 bases between the two ends. CDR1 and CDR2 from the germline V gene are MNHEY and SMNVEV (reference sequence). This CDR3 is built from 13 residues. The DNA for the CDR3 is TGTGCCAGCAGTTTAGGTGCCTACGGCATTCAGTACTTC. As protein: CASSLGAYGIQYF.

The genes are TRBV10-3 and TRBJ1-3, with no clear D. This CDR3 contains 15 residues. CDR1 and CDR2 from the germline V gene are ENHRY and SYGVKD. Trimming took off 3 bases at V and 0 bases at J, with 9 bases between the two ends. DNA of the CDR3: TGTGCCATCAGTGACACAGTTAGCTCTGGAAACACCATATATTTT. Translated, it gives CAISDTVSSGNTIYF.

The chain links TRBV5-1 to TRBJ1-5, with 9 bases that match TRBD1. V lost 2 bases to trimming and J lost 7 bases; unmatched junction nucleotides: 1. CDR1 and CDR2 (germline): SGHRS, YFSETQ. CDR3 length: 13 residues. CDR3 sequence: CASSFTGGQPQHF. CDR3 DNA sequence: TGCGCCAGCAGCTTTACAGGGGGCCAGCCCCAGCATTTT.

The chain combines TRBV10-3 with TRBJ2-3; D gene unclear. The CDR3 has 15 amino acids. Trimming cost V 4 bases and J 0 bases, with 11 bases left between them. Germline CDR1 is ENHRY and CDR2 is SYGVKD. The CDR3 region has the DNA TGTGCCATCAGTGGTCCTAGTGGGAGCACAGATACGCAGTATTTT. Amino acid sequence: CAISGPSGSTDTQYF.

CDR3 amino acids: CAISESLAGDEQFF. Here the CDR3 DNA reads TGTGCCATCAGTGAGTCGCTGGCTGGCGATGAGCAGTTCTTC. The chain links TRBV10-3 to TRBJ2-1; no clear D gene. This CDR3 comprises 14 residues. Germline-derived CDR1 and CDR2 are ENHRY and SYGVKD. V lost 0 bases and J lost 8, with 11 bases in between.

This sequence joins TRBV9 and TRBJ2-2; no reliable D call. V was shortened by 0 bases and J by 6 bases, with 6 bases between the two germline ends. This CDR3 region has 13 residues. CDR1 is SGDLS, CDR2 YYNGEE, per germline. The DNA of the CDR3 is TGTGCCAGCAGCGTAGCTTCGGCCGGGGAGCTGTTTTTT. Its translation: CASSVASAGELFF.

V and J are TRBV27 and TRBJ2-2; 10 bases are shared with TRBD2. With V trimmed by 4 bases and J by 3 bases, 2 bases remained unmatched. Germline V gene sequence: CDR1 MNHEY, CDR2 SMNVEV (reference sequence). This CDR3 spans 15 amino acids. CDR3 region: CASSSAGGDTGELFF. In DNA, the CDR3 is TGTGCCAGCAGTTCAGCGGGGGGGGACACCGGGGAGCTGTTTTTT.

The gene calls are TRBV5-1 and TRBJ2-7; 7 positions match TRBD1. The CDR3 sequence is 14 residues long. V shed 3 bases, J shed 2 bases, and the junction held 5 bases outside the gene matches. Per the germline V gene, CDR1 is SGHRS and CDR2 is YFSETQ. CDR3 in amino acids: CASSSRQGPYEQYF. For the CDR3, the DNA is TGCGCCAGCAGCTCACGACAGGGACCCTACGAGCAGTACTTC.

This clone was counted a few times. The J gene is TRBJ2-3, the V gene TRBV7-9; D uncertain. The V end was cut by 8 bases, the J end by 3 bases, with 9 bases between. CDR3 length: 12 amino acids. In germline, CDR1 is SEHNR, CDR2 FQNEAQ (reference sequence). The CDR3 nucleotides read TGTGCCAGCCGCCGACGAACAGATACGCAGTATTTT. Translating gives CASRRRTDTQYF.

The CDR3 is CAISESAGNEKLFF. In nucleotides, the CDR3 is TGTGCCATCAGTGAGTCTGCTGGGAATGAAAAACTGTTTTTT. The chain carries TRBV10-3 and TRBJ1-4; D unclear. Germline-derived CDR1 and CDR2 are ENHRY and SYGVKD. V shed 0 bases and J shed 5 bases, with 7 bases lying between them. This CDR3 is built from 14 residues.

J is TRBJ1-3 and V is TRBV4-1; 8 bases map to TRBD1. The CDR3 totals 14 residues. Losses at the gene ends were 4 bases for V and 3 bases for J; bases not matched to a gene: 2. Germline-derived CDR1 and CDR2 are MGHRA and YSYEKL. CDR3 region: CASSRGTGGNTIYF. The CDR3 DNA is TGCGCCAGCAGCCGAGGGACAGGTGGAAACACCATATATTTT.

This chain joins TRBV30 and TRBJ2-7; tentatively, D is TRBD2 (6 bases). There are 12 residues in the CDR3. Germline CDR1 reads GTSNPN; CDR2 reads SVGIG (reference sequence). V lost 3 bases and J 2 bases, leaving 8 bases between the germline ends. DNA of the CDR3: TGTGCCTGGAGAGGAGGGGCCTACGAGCAGTACTTC. Translation gives CAWRGGAYEQYF.

This chain joins TRBV30 and TRBJ1-3; tentatively, D is TRBD1 (5 bases). The CDR3 totals 15 residues. Germline V gene sequence: CDR1 GTSNPN, CDR2 SVGIG (reference sequence). The V end was cut by 0 bases, the J end by 3 bases, with 12 bases between. The CDR3 protein is CAWSVQGLLGNTIYF. The DNA of the CDR3 is TGTGCCTGGAGTGTGCAGGGTCTCCTTGGAAACACCATATATTTT.

J is TRBJ2-1 and V is TRBV7-9; no clear D gene. Trimming stripped 2 bases from V and 2 bases from J, with 22 bases between. Germline lookup yields CDR1 SEHNR and CDR2 FQNEAQ (reference sequence). The CDR3 has 19 residues. The DNA for the CDR3 is TGTGCCAGCAGCTTATTAGTGAACGGACGCCAACGGACCTACAATGAGCAGTTCTTC. It translates to CASSLLVNGRQRTYNEQFF.

The rearrangement links TRBV6-5 to TRBJ1-4; 7 positions match TRBD1. CDR3 size: 14 residues. Germline V gene lookup returns CDR1 MNHEY and CDR2 SVGAGI. The J segment lost 3 bases and the V segment lost 5 bases, leaving 3 bases of the junction unmatched. In DNA form, the CDR3 reads TGTGCCAGCAGTAGGGGGCAGGCTAATGAAAAACTGTTTTTT. Translating gives CASSRGQANEKLFF.

The chain joins TRBV5-4 to TRBJ2-2; maybe TRBD2 (6 bases). Germline values: CDR1 SGHNT, CDR2 YYREEE (reference sequence). V was clipped by 6 bases and J by 1 base, with 13 bases between them. CDR3 size: 15 residues. DNA of the CDR3: TGTGCCAGCACCAAAAACGGGGGGAACACCGGGGAGCTGTTTTTT. Translation: CASTKNGGNTGELFF.

V is TRBV29-1 and J is TRBJ1-1; possibly TRBD1 for D (5 bases). V lost 4 bases to trimming and J lost 1 base, with 10 bases between them. The CDR3 contains 13 residues. Germline V lookup: CDR1 SQVTM, CDR2 ANQGSEA. The CDR3 nucleotides are TGCAGCGTTGTCCGGGACTCGAACACTGAAGCTTTCTTT. This codes for CSVVRDSNTEAFF.

This chain uses TRBV19 with TRBJ2-3; the D gene is possibly TRBD2 (6 bases). V was cut by 6 bases and J by 3 bases, with 22 bases left in between. The CDR3 sequence is 17 residues long. The germline gives CDR1 LNHDA, CDR2 SQIVND (reference sequence). The CDR3 region has the DNA TGTGCCAGTAGCCTTTCGATCGGGGGAGCAGGTACAGATACGCAGTATTTT. Protein sequence: CASSLSIGGAGTDTQYF. The full variable domain, with the rest looked up from reference TRBV19 and TRBJ2-3, is DGGITQSPKYLFRKEGQNVTLSCEQNLNHDAMYWYRQDPGQGLRLIYYSQIVNDFQKGDIAEGYSVSREKKESFPLTVTSAQKNPTAFYLCASSLSIGGAGTDTQYFGPGTRLTVL.